A single sample is the source of the 18 T cell receptor beta chains below, sequenced in a study of OX40 agonist ivuxolimab in advanced cancers. Method: immunoSEQ multiplex PCR; TCRdb's copy keeps in-frame clones and lacks some. The data hold approximately 17,000 clones, with 70% to 90% observed a single time. Sequencing was performed on CD4+ or CD8+ T cells sorted from blood, taken in a trial of the OX40 agonist ivuxolimab. These receptor sequences come from an adult with an advanced solid tumor such as melanoma, head and neck, liver or kidney cancer.

This clone was counted once. This chain connects TRBV11-1 to TRBJ2-7; no definite D call. Germline V lookup: CDR1 SGHAT, CDR2 FQDESV (reference sequence). The germline V and J ends were trimmed by 1 base and 4 bases, with 8 bases remaining between them. The CDR3 spans 13 residues. CDR3 coding DNA: TGTGCCAGCAGCTTAGGGTCGGGTTACGAGCAGTACTTC. Amino acids: CASSLGSGYEQYF.

Only a few counts were recorded for this clone. The rearrangement uses TRBV29-1 and TRBJ1-1; D unresolved. This CDR3 is built from 11 residues. V was shortened by 4 bases and J by 3 bases, with 6 bases between the two germline ends. Germline V gene lookup returns CDR1 SQVTM and CDR2 ANQGSEA. The CDR3 coding sequence is TGCAGCGTTGTGGTAGACACTGAAGCTTTCTTT. Amino acids: CSVVVDTEAFF.

J is TRBJ2-3 and V is TRBV28; no firm D call. CDR1 and CDR2 (germline): MDHEN, SYDVKM. The CDR3 extends over 12 amino acids. The V end lost 5 bases, the J end lost 3 bases, and 6 bases lay between the germline ends. CDR3: CASSTGTDTQYF. DNA for the CDR3: TGTGCCAGCAGTACCGGGACAGATACGCAGTATTTT.

This clone has just one count. An end of the junction does not agree with germline; a read error may underlie this. The chain combines TRBV5-8 with TRBJ2-1; D might be TRBD1 (6 bases). Germline V gene lookup returns CDR1 SGHTS and CDR2 YDEGEE. The CDR3 has 13 residues. The CDR3, as DNA: TGCCTCAGCAGGGGCGGGTTTATAAGGGAGCAGTTCTTC. It specifies CLSRGGFIREQFF.

This sequence joins TRBV6-6 and TRBJ2-7, with no clear D. The CDR3 sequence is 12 residues long. Trimming removed 4 bases at V and 1 base at J, with 5 bases between. Germline V gene data show CDR1 as MNHNY and CDR2 as SVGAGI (reference sequence). DNA of the CDR3: TGTGCCAGCAGTTCCGGGTCCTACGAGCAGTACTTC. It codes for CASSSGSYEQYF.

This clone appeared a few times. This chain connects TRBV29-1 to TRBJ2-7; perhaps TRBD1 as D (7 bases). Germline assignment: CDR1 SQVTM and CDR2 ANQGSEA. The ends were cut back, 4 bases at V and 3 bases at J, with 13 bases in the middle. The CDR3 extends over 13 amino acids. CDR3 region: CSVVGRDSYEQYF. The CDR3 DNA reads as TGCAGCGTTGTCGGGCGGGACAGCTACGAGCAGTACTTC.

The chain combines TRBV27 with TRBJ2-1; D might be TRBD2 (5 bases). The CDR3 has 16 amino acids. CDR1 is MNHEY and CDR2 is SMNVEV in the germline V gene (reference sequence). The germline V and J ends were trimmed by 5 bases and 6 bases, with 20 bases remaining between them. The DNA of the CDR3 is TGTGCCAGCAGTCCAGAAGCCCCCGTAGGAGGCAATGAGCAGTTCTTC. It translates to CASSPEAPVGGNEQFF.

The J gene is TRBJ2-7, the V gene TRBV4-1; tentative D call: TRBD2 (6 bases). The CDR3 loop spans 13 amino acids. Germline CDR1 is MGHRA and CDR2 is YSYEKL. V dropped 5 bases and J dropped 6 bases, with 14 bases sitting between them. The CDR3 DNA reads as TGCGCCAGCAGCTACCCTCTAGCGTCCGAGCAGTACTTC. Encoded protein: CASSYPLASEQYF.

The chain combines TRBV2 with TRBJ2-7, with D tentatively TRBD1 or TRBD2 (5 bases each). Between the trimmed V and J ends, which lost 4 bases and 2 bases, there was a span of 9 bases. The germline V gene has CDR1 SNHLY and CDR2 FYNNEI. The CDR3 has 13 residues. The CDR3, as DNA: TGTGCCAGCAGTGCTAGCAGGGCCTACGAGCAGTACTTC. It encodes CASSASRAYEQYF.

This chain links TRBV19 with TRBJ1-1, with unresolved D. This CDR3 is 14 amino acids long. Germline assignment: CDR1 LNHDA and CDR2 SQIVND (reference sequence). Trimming pared 5 bases from V and 1 base from J, leaving 11 bases between. The CDR3 bases are TGTGCCAGTAGTGCCCCGTGGAGGAACACTGAAGCTTTCTTT. Amino acids: CASSAPWRNTEAFF.

The rearrangement joins TRBV5-1 to TRBJ2-5, with D perhaps TRBD1 or TRBD2 (6 bases each). The germline V and J ends were trimmed by 4 bases and 11 bases, with 18 bases remaining between them. The germline V gene has CDR1 SGHRS and CDR2 YFSETQ. The CDR3 sequence is 13 residues long. CDR3 residues: CASSGGTPREQYF. CDR3 nucleotide sequence: TGCGCCAGCAGCGGTGGGACACCTCGGGAGCAGTACTTC.

The table lists this clone with a few counts. This chain uses TRBV11-3 with TRBJ2-7; 9 bases are shared with TRBD1. Germline CDR1 is SGHNT and CDR2 is YENEEA. Germline trimming cut 4 bases from V and 2 bases from J; bases unmatched to any gene: 3. There are 14 residues in the CDR3. The CDR3 DNA sequence: TGTGCCAGCAGCTCGGGACAGGGACCCTACGAGCAGTACTTC. The encoded protein is CASSSGQGPYEQYF.

The genes are TRBV9 and TRBJ1-3; D uncertain. The CDR3 consists of 16 residues. Trimming took off 4 bases at V and 0 bases at J, with 14 bases between the two ends. Germline assignment: CDR1 SGDLS and CDR2 YYNGEE. For the CDR3, the DNA is TGTGCCAGCAGCATGCCAGGTGGTCACTCTGGAAACACCATATATTTT. It translates to CASSMPGGHSGNTIYF.

Worth noting for this clone: The junction departs from the called germline gene at one end, perhaps through a read error. The genes are TRBV7-7 and TRBJ2-1; possibly TRBD2 for D (6 bases). The CDR3 spans 17 residues. Per germline, CDR1 SSHAT and CDR2 FNYEAQ (reference sequence). The CDR3, as DNA: TGTGCTAGCAGCCGCGGGGCTAGCGTTGGGTCAGTCAATGAGCAGTTCTTC. It specifies CASSRGASVGSVNEQFF.

The chain is built from TRBV2 and TRBJ2-4, with 12 bases fitting TRBD2. The germline CDR1 and CDR2 sequences are SNHLY and FYNNEI. The CDR3 contains 16 residues. V lost 3 bases, J lost 3 bases, and 3 bases stayed unmatched. For the CDR3, the DNA is TGTGCCAGCAGTGACCCACTAGCGGGAGGCAAAAACATTCAGTACTTC. Translated, it gives CASSDPLAGGKNIQYF.

This clone was detected only once. The J gene is TRBJ2-7, the V gene TRBV5-1; 9 positions match TRBD2. In germline, CDR1 is SGHRS, CDR2 YFSETQ. The CDR3 has 17 amino acids. Trimming took 0 bases from V and 0 from J; bases not matched to a gene: 7. CDR3 bases: TGCGCCAGCAGCTTGGGGTGGCTAGCGGGGAGCTCCTACGAGCAGTACTTC. It codes for CASSLGWLAGSSYEQYF.

The chain recombines TRBV6-6 with TRBJ2-1; 13 positions match TRBD2. This CDR3 region has 16 residues. Germline assignment: CDR1 MNHNY and CDR2 SVGAGI (reference sequence). Losses at the gene ends were 2 bases for V and 9 bases for J; bases not matched to a gene: 7. The CDR3 protein is CASSYGLAGVMGEQFF. In DNA form, the CDR3 reads TGTGCCAGCAGTTACGGACTAGCGGGAGTTATGGGTGAGCAGTTCTTC.

The J gene is TRBJ1-2, the V gene TRBV19; TRBD1 is a possible D gene (5 bases). Germline assignment: CDR1 LNHDA and CDR2 SQIVND (reference sequence). The CDR3 contains 17 residues. The ends were cut back, 5 bases at V and 0 bases at J, with 19 bases in the middle. The CDR3 region has the DNA TGTGCCAGTAGTGCACCAGGGAGGATCGTAGCTAACTATGGCTACACCTTC. Protein product: CASSAPGRIVANYGYTF.